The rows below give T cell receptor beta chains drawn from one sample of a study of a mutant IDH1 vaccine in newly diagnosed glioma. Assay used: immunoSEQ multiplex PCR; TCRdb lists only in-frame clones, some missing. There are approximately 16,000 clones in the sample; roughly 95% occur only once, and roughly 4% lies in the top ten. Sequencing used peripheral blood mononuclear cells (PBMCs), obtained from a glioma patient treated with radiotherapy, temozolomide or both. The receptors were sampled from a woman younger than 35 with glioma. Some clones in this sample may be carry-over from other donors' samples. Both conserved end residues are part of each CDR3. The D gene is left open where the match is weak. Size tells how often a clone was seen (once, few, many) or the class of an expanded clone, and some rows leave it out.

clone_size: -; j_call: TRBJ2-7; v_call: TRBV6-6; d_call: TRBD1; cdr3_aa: CASSLPTGAYEQYF; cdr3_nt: TGTGCCAGCAGTCTGCCGACAGGGGCCTACGAGCAGTACTTC
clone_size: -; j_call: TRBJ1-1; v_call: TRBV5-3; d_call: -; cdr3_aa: CARSLLGCNGTEAFF; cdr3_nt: TGTGCCAGAAGCTTGCTCGGGTGTAATGGCACTGAAGCTTTCTTT
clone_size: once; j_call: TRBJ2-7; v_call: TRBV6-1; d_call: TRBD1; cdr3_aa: CASREGALRYEQYF; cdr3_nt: TGTGCCAGTCGTGAGGGGGCGCTTAGATACGAGCAGTACTTC
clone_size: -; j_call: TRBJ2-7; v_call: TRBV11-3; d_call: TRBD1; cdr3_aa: CASSWDRGRVEQYF; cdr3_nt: TGTGCCAGCAGCTGGGACAGGGGAAGGGTCGAGCAGTACTTC
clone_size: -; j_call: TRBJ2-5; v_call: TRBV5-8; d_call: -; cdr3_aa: CASRPIDVTQYF; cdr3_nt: TGTGCCAGCAGGCCTATAGACGTGACCCAGTACTTC
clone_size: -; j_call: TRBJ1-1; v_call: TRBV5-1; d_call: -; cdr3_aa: CASTGGGTEAFF; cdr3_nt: TGCGCCAGCACCGGGGGGGGCACTGAAGCTTTCTTT
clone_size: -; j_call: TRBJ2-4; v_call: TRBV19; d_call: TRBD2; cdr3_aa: CASSVTSGYYDIQYF; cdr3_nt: TGTGCCAGTAGTGTTACTAGCGGTTACTACGACATTCAGTACTTC
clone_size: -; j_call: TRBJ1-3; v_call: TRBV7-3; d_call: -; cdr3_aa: CASSLSGSGNTIYF; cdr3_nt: TGTGCCAGCAGCTTATCAGGCTCTGGAAACACCATATATTTT
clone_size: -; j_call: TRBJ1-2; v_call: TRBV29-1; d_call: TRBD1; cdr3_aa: CSVETGENGYTF; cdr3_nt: TGCAGCGTTGAGACAGGGGAAAATGGCTACACCTTC
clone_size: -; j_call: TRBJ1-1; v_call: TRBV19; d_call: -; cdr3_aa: CASSPRRATEAFF; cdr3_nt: TGTGCCAGTAGTCCCCGACGGGCGACTGAAGCTTTCTTT
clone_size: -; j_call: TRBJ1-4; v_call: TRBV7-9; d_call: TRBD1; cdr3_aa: CASSFTGVNEKLFF; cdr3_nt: TGTGCCAGCAGCTTTACAGGGGTGAATGAAAAACTGTTTTTT
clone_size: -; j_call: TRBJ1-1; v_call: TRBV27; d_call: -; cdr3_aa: CASSLKGGAEAFF; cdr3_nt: TGTGCCAGCAGTTTAAAAGGGGGTGCTGAAGCTTTCTTT
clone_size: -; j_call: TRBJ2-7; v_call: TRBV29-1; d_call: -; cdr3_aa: CSVDGGSSYEQYF; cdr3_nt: TGCAGCGTTGATGGAGGGAGCTCCTACGAGCAGTACTTC
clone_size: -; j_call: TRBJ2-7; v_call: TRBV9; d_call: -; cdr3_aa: CASSRKDAWYEQYF; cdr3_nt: TGTGCCAGCAGCCGTAAGGACGCCTGGTACGAGCAGTACTTC
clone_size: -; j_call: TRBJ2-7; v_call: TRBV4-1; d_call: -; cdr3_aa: CASSQEGDHYEQYF; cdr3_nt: TGCGCCAGCAGCCAAGAGGGGGACCACTACGAGCAGTACTTC
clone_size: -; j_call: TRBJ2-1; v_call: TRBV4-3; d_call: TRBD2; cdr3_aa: CASSQGTSEYNEQFF; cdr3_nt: TGCGCCAGCAGCCAAGGCACTAGCGAGTACAATGAGCAGTTCTTC
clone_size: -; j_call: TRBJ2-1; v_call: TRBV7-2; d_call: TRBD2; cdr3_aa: CASSFIAGGPGEQFF; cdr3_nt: TGTGCCAGCAGCTTTATAGCGGGAGGGCCCGGTGAGCAGTTCTTC
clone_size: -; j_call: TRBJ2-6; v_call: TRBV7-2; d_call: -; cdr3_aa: CASSLVAGGANVLTF; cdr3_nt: TGTGCCAGCAGCTTGGTGGCGGGTGGGGCCAACGTCCTGACTTTC
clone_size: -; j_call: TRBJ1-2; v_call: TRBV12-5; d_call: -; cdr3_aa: CASGLVLGTFFNYGYTF; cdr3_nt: TGTGCTAGTGGTTTGGTATTGGGGACTTTTTTTAACTATGGCTACACCTTC
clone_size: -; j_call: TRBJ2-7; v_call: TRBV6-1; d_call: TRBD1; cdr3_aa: CASSAGTAGQQYF; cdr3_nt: TGTGCCAGCAGTGCAGGGACAGCAGGCCAGCAGTACTTC
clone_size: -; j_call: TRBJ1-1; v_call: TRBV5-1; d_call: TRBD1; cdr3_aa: CASSIQGANTEAFF; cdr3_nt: TGCGCCAGCAGTATTCAGGGGGCGAACACTGAAGCTTTCTTT
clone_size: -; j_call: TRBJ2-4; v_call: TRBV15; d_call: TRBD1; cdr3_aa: CATSRDRGQGTDIQYF; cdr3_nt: TGTGCCACCAGCAGAGATAGGGGACAGGGGACCGACATTCAGTACTTC
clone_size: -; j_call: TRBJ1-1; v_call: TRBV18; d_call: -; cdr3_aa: CASSPSGTANTEAFF; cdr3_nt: TGTGCCAGCTCACCTTCTGGGACGGCAAACACTGAAGCTTTCTTT
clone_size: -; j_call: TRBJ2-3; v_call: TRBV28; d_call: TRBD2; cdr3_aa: CASSSFGLAGTDTQYF; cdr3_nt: TGTGCCAGCAGTTCCTTCGGACTAGCGGGCACAGATACGCAGTATTTT
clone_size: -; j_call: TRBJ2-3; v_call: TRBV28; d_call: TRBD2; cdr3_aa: CASSVSAGVAGSDTQYF; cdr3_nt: TGTGCCAGCAGTGTTTCGGCGGGAGTCGCCGGATCAGATACGCAGTATTTT
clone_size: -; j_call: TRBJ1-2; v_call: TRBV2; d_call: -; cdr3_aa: CASSDLQSYGYTF; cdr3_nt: TGTGCCAGCAGTGATCTACAGTCCTATGGCTACACCTTC
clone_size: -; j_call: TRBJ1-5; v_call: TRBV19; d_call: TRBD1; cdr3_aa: CASTMGQGGNQPQHF; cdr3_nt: TGTGCCAGTACAATGGGCCAGGGGGGCAATCAGCCCCAGCATTTT
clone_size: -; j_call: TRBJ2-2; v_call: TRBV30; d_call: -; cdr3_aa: CAWSVGDTNTGELFF; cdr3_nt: TGTGCCTGGAGTGTAGGGGACACTAACACCGGGGAGCTGTTTTTT
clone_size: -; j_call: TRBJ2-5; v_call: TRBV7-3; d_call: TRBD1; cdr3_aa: CASSKDPGTGIETQYF; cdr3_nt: TGTGCCAGCAGCAAAGACCCCGGGACAGGGATAGAGACCCAGTACTTC
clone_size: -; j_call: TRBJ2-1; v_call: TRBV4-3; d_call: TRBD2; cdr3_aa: CASSQEGLTSGRWNEQFF; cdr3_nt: TGCGCCAGCAGCCAAGAGGGCCTCACTAGCGGGAGGTGGAATGAGCAGTTCTTC
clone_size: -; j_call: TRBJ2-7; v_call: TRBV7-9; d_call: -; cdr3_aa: CASSFRGGIPNEQLYF; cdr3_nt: TGTGCCAGCAGCTTCCGTGGGGGGATCCCAAACGAGCAACTGTACTTC
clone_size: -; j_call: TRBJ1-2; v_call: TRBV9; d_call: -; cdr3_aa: CASSAPKGVGSPYDYTF; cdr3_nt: TGTGCCAGCAGCGCCCCGAAAGGTGTAGGAAGCCCTTATGACTACACCTTC
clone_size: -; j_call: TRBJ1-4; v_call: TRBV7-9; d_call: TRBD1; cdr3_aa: CASSLAGQGSEKLFF; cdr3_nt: TGTGCCAGCAGCTTAGCGGGACAGGGGTCTGAAAAACTGTTTTTT
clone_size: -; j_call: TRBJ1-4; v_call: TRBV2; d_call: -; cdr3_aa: CASSARSEKLFF; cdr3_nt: TGTGCCAGCAGCGCCCGCTCCGAAAAACTGTTTTTT
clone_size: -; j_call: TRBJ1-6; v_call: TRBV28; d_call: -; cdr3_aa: CASSFARGSPLHF; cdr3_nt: TGTGCCAGCAGTTTTGCGAGGGGGTCACCCCTCCACTTT
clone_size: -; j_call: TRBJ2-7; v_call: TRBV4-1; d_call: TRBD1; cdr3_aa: CASSQGRDRGYEQYF; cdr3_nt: TGCGCCAGCAGCCAAGGTCGGGACAGGGGGTACGAGCAGTACTTC
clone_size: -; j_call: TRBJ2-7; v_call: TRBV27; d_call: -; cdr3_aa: CASSPRWDTGYEQYF; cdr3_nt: TGTGCCAGCAGTCCACGGTGGGACACCGGGTACGAGCAGTACTTC
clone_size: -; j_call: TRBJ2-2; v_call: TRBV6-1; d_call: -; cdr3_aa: CASSEAPQAASTGELFF; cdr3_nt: TGTGCCAGCAGTGAAGCGCCCCAGGCAGCTTCTACCGGGGAGCTGTTTTTT
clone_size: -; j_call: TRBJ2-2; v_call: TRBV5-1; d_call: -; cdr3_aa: CASSFARGANTGELFF; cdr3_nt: TGCGCCAGCAGCTTCGCCAGGGGTGCGAACACCGGGGAGCTGTTTTTT
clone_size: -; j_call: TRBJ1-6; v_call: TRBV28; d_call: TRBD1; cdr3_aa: CASSLGQLHNSPLHF; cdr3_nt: TGTGCCAGCAGTTTGGGACAGCTACATAATTCACCCCTCCACTTT
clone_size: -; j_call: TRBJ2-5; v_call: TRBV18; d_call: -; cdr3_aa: CASSPSIRETQYF; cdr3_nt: TGTGCCAGCTCACCATCGATAAGGGAGACCCAGTACTTC
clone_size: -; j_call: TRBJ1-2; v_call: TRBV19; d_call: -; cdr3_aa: CASSPGREAYGYTF; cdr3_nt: TGTGCCAGTAGTCCTGGGCGGGAGGCCTATGGCTACACCTTC
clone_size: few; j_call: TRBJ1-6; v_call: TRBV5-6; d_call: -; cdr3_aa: CASSLGGDNSPLHF; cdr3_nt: TGTGCCAGCAGCTTGGGTGGGGATAATTCACCCCTCCACTTT
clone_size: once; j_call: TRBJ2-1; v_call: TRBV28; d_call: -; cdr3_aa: CASSFYNEQFF; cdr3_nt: TGTGCCAGCAGTTTTTACAATGAGCAGTTCTTC
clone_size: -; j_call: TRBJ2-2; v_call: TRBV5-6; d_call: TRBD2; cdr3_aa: CASSRTSGSHMGELFF; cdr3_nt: TGTGCCAGCAGCCGGACTAGCGGGAGTCACATGGGGGAGCTGTTTTTT
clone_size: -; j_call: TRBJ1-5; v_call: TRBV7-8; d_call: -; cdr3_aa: CASSSREYSNQPQHF; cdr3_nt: TGTGCCAGCAGCTCTAGGGAGTATAGCAATCAGCCCCAGCATTTT
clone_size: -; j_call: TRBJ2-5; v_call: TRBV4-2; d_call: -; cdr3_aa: CASTQERGGQETQYF; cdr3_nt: TGTGCCAGCACCCAAGAGCGAGGGGGGCAAGAGACCCAGTACTTC
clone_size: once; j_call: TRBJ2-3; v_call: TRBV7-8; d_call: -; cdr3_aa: CASSPPQRADTQYF; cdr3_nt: TGTGCCAGCAGCCCACCTCAGAGGGCAGATACGCAGTATTTT
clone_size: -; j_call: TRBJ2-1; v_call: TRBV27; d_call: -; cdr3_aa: CASSLSSSTNEQFF; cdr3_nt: TGTGCCAGCAGTTTATCGAGCAGTACCAATGAGCAGTTCTTC